The 18 T cell receptor beta chains below come from one sample, sequenced in a study of blood T cell repertoires in COVID-19. Repertoires were generated with immunoSEQ multiplex PCR, while TCRdb's copy carries only in-frame clones and drops some. This sample has 350,000 to 450,000 clones, with 70% to 90% found just once. What was sequenced was peripheral blood. These receptors were collected from a woman in her thirties or forties with COVID-19, enrolled during active disease.

The CDR3 protein is CASSLKLLGNTGELFF. The CDR3 DNA reads TGTGCCAGCAGCTTAAAACTCCTCGGGAACACCGGGGAGCTGTTTTTT. V usage is TRBV11-2 and J usage is TRBJ2-2; no reliable D call. Germline assignment: CDR1 SGHAT and CDR2 FQNNGV. Trimming removed 2 bases from V and 1 base from J, with 11 bases in between. The CDR3 length is 16 residues.

V is TRBV7-9 and J is TRBJ1-3; 8 nucleotides agree with TRBD1. The CDR3 totals 16 residues. V was pared by 3 bases and J by 2 bases, with 6 bases of the junction left unmatched. Germline V CDR1 and CDR2: SEHNR, FQNEAQ (reference sequence). The CDR3 loop is CASSFGTGGTGNTIYF. CDR3 coding DNA: TGTGCCAGCAGCTTCGGTACAGGGGGAACTGGAAACACCATATATTTT.

V gene TRBV27 combines with J gene TRBJ1-5, with a possible D match to TRBD1 (5 bases). The CDR3 covers 16 residues. V shed 6 bases and J shed 0 bases, with 15 bases lying between them. Germline loops: CDR1 MNHEY, CDR2 SMNVEV (reference sequence). The CDR3 reads CASSAEGWDSNQPQHF. The DNA of the CDR3 is TGTGCCAGCAGCGCGGAGGGGTGGGATAGCAATCAGCCCCAGCATTTT.

This chain uses TRBV5-1 with TRBJ2-7; tentatively, D is TRBD1 (5 bases). CDR1 is SGHRS and CDR2 is YFSETQ in the germline V gene. CDR3 length: 17 amino acids. V lost 4 bases and J lost 3, with 23 bases in between. The CDR3 region has the DNA TGCGCCAGCAGCGTGGGTTGGGGCCCTAAAGGGGACTACGAGCAGTACTTC. This sequence encodes CASSVGWGPKGDYEQYF. The full variable domain, rest sourced from reference TRBV5-1 and TRBJ2-7, is KAGVTQTPRYLIKTRGQQVTLSCSPISGHRSVSWYQQTPGQGLQFLFEYFSETQRNKGNFPGRFSGRQFSNSRSEMNVSTLELGDSALYLCASSVGWGPKGDYEQYFGPGTRLTVT.

This clone was observed once. The chain employs TRBV2 and TRBJ2-1; 13 bases agree with TRBD2. The V segment lost 1 base and the J segment 5 bases; nucleotides outside the gene matches: 8. Germline values: CDR1 SNHLY, CDR2 FYNNEI. This CDR3 contains 18 residues. CDR3 nucleotide sequence: TGTGCCAGCAGTGAAGGATTACTAGCGGGGGGGATCGACAATGAGCAGTTCTTC. Its translation: CASSEGLLAGGIDNEQFF.

Notes on this clone: Other nucleotide sequences in the sample specify the same CDR3. The gene calls are TRBV28 and TRBJ1-1; 8 bases align to TRBD1. Germline V gene data show CDR1 as MDHEN and CDR2 as SYDVKM. The CDR3 loop spans 15 amino acids. V lost 3 bases to trimming and J lost 1 base; unmatched junction nucleotides: 4. The CDR3 coding sequence is TGTGCCAGCAGTTTTACAGGGGGACGGAACACTGAAGCTTTCTTT. Amino acid sequence: CASSFTGGRNTEAFF.

V gene TRBV7-2 combines with J gene TRBJ1-2; no reliable D call. Between the trimmed V and J ends, which lost 0 bases and 8 bases, there was a span of 13 bases. The CDR3 has 14 amino acids. Germline V gives CDR1 SGHTA, CDR2 FQGNSA. The CDR3 sequence: CASSLATASGGYTF. For the CDR3, the DNA is TGTGCCAGCAGCTTAGCCACAGCATCAGGAGGCTACACCTTC.

On this clone itself: The identical CDR3 is also encoded by other nucleotide sequences in the sample. V gene TRBV4-1 combines with J gene TRBJ1-5; maybe TRBD1 (5 bases). Trimming stripped 1 base from V and 2 bases from J, with 9 bases between. Germline-derived CDR1 and CDR2 are MGHRA and YSYEKL. This CDR3 comprises 15 residues. The CDR3 protein is CASSQVEGGNQPQHF. The CDR3 DNA follows: TGCGCCAGCAGCCAAGTCGAAGGGGGCAATCAGCCCCAGCATTTT.

J is TRBJ1-2 and V is TRBV6-2 or TRBV6-3; tentative D call: TRBD1 (6 bases). The CDR3 runs to 13 residues. The germline CDR1 and CDR2 sequences are MNHEY and SVGEGT. The V gene lost 4 bases and the J gene lost 7 bases, with 13 bases spanning the gap. In DNA, the CDR3 is TGTGCCAGCAGTTCACAGGGAACGGGTGGCTACACCTTC. Protein: CASSSQGTGGYTF.

V usage is TRBV11-3 and J usage is TRBJ2-7, with 9 bases fitting TRBD2. J lost 3 bases, V lost 0 bases, and 3 bases had no gene match. The CDR3 has 15 residues. The germline V gene has CDR1 SGHNT and CDR2 YENEEA. CDR3 loop: CASSLDSGGGYEQYF. DNA for the CDR3: TGTGCCAGCAGCTTAGATAGCGGGGGCGGCTACGAGCAGTACTTC.

The chain carries TRBV3-1 (or the pseudogene TRBV3-2) and TRBJ1-3; 10 bases align to TRBD1. Unmatched junction bases numbered 9, after V lost 3 bases and J lost 7 bases. This CDR3 has 16 residues. CDR1 LGHDT and CDR2 YNNKEL come from the germline V gene (reference sequence). CDR3 coding DNA: TGTGCCAGCAGCCATTTTTCCGGGACAGGGGCTAACACCATATATTTT. Translated: CASSHFSGTGANTIYF.

The chain uses TRBV11-3 and TRBJ2-5; the D gene is possibly TRBD1 (7 bases). The germline gives CDR1 SGHNT, CDR2 YENEEA. Trimming pared 1 base from V and 0 bases from J, leaving 12 bases between. The CDR3 contains 16 residues. The chain's CDR3 is CASSLGPGGYQETQYF. For the CDR3, the DNA is TGTGCCAGCAGCTTAGGGCCAGGGGGGTACCAAGAGACCCAGTACTTC.

This clone has a single count. The chain couples TRBV30 to TRBJ1-5, with D possibly TRBD1 on 6 matching bases. This CDR3 is built from 17 residues. CDR1 and CDR2 (germline): GTSNPN, SVGIG (reference sequence). Trimming stripped 5 bases from V and 0 bases from J, with 20 bases between. CDR3 amino acids: CAWDQSQGLYSNQPQHF. As DNA, the CDR3 is TGTGCCTGGGACCAATCCCAGGGGCTGTATAGCAATCAGCCCCAGCATTTT.

This rearrangement joins TRBV7-9 to TRBJ2-1, with D possibly matching TRBD1 (6 bases). The CDR3 is 13 residues long. Trimming took 5 bases from V and 8 from J, leaving 13 bases between them. Germline loops: CDR1 SEHNR, CDR2 FQNEAQ (reference sequence). The CDR3 nucleotides read TGTGCCAGCAGCCGGAATGGGGGCTATGAGCAGTTCTTC. Its protein is CASSRNGGYEQFF.

The V and J genes are TRBV27 and TRBJ2-7; 10 bases are shared with TRBD2. V lost 3 bases to trimming and J lost 3 bases; unmatched junction nucleotides: 5. There are 15 residues in the CDR3. Germline CDR1 is MNHEY and CDR2 is SMNVEV (reference sequence). The CDR3 region is CASSFIASGGYEQYF. The CDR3 DNA reads as TGTGCCAGCAGTTTTATCGCTAGCGGGGGCTACGAGCAGTACTTC.

The chain joins TRBV7-9 to TRBJ1-1; 7 positions agree with TRBD1. The V segment lost 1 base and the J segment 6 bases; nucleotides outside the gene matches: 8. There are 15 residues in the CDR3. Germline V gene data show CDR1 as SEHNR and CDR2 as FQNEAQ (reference sequence). CDR3 nucleotides: TGTGCCAGCAGCTTAGGAAACAGGGGATACGCTGAAGCTTTCTTT. Protein: CASSLGNRGYAEAFF.

This clone has only one observation. The gene calls are TRBV7-9 and TRBJ1-2, with 10 nucleotides matching TRBD1. Per the germline V gene, CDR1 is SEHNR and CDR2 is FQNEAQ (reference sequence). The CDR3 contains 16 residues. V lost 4 bases and J lost 5; bases outside the gene matches: 10. The CDR3 DNA follows: TGTGCCAGCAGCTCTTTTCGACAGGGGGCAGAGTATGGCTACACCTTC. Translated, it gives CASSSFRQGAEYGYTF.

The chain combines TRBV18 with TRBJ2-2; perhaps TRBD1 as D (6 bases). The CDR3 is 18 amino acids. The germline V gene encodes CDR1 KGHSH and CDR2 LQKENI. The V and J ends lost 3 bases and 3 bases respectively, with 20 bases between them. CDR3 in amino acids: CASSPRPQAGEYTGELFF. The CDR3 DNA reads TGTGCCAGCTCACCTCGCCCCCAGGCAGGGGAATACACCGGGGAGCTGTTTTTT.